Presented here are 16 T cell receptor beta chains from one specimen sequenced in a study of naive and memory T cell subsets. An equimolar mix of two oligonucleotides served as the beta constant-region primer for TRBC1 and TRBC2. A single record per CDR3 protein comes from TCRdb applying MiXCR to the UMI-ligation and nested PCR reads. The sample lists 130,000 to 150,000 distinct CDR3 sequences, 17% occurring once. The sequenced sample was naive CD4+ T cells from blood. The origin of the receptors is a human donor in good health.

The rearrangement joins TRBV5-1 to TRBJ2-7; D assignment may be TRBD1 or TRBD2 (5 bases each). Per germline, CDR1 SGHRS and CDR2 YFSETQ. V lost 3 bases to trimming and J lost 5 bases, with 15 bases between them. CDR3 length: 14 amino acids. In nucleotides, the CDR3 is TGCGCCAGCAGCTGGGTCGGGGCCGGCGACGAGCAGTACTTC. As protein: CASSWVGAGDEQYF.

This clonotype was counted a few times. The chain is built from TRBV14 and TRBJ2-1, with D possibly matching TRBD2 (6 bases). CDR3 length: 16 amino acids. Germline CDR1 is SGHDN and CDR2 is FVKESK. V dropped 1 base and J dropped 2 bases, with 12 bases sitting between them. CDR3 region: CASSQGSGGPYNEQFF. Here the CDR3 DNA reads TGTGCCAGCAGCCAAGGTAGCGGAGGCCCCTACAATGAGCAGTTCTTC.

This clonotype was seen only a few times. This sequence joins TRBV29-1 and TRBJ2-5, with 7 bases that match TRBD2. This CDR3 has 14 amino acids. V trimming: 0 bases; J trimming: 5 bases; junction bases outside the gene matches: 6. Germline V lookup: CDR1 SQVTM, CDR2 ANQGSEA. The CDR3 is CSVEDLTSTETQYF. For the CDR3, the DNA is TGCAGCGTTGAAGATCTGACTAGCACGGAGACCCAGTACTTC.

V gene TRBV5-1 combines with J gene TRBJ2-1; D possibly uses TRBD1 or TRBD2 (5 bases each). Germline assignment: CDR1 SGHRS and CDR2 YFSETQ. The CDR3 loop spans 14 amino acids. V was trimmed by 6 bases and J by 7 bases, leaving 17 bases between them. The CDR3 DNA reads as TGCGCCAGCATGGGGGATCGAGGGCCTAATGAGCAGTTCTTC. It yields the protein CASMGDRGPNEQFF.

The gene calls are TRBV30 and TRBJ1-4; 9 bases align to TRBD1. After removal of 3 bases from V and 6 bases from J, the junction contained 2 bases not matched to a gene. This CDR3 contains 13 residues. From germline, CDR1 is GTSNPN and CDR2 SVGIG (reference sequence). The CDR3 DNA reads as TGTGCCTGGAGGACAGGGGGTCATGAAAAACTGTTTTTT. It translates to CAWRTGGHEKLFF.

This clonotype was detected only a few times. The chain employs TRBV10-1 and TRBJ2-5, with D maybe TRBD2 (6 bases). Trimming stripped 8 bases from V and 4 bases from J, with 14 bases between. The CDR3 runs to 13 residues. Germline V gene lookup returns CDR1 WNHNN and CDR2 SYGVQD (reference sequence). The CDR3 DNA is TGCGCCAGCTCCCGGGAGACGAGAGAGACCCAGTACTTC. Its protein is CASSRETRETQYF.

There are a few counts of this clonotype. The CDR3: CSVERGMNTEAFF. DNA of the CDR3: TGCAGCGTTGAACGAGGGATGAACACTGAAGCTTTCTTT. The rearrangement joins TRBV29-1 to TRBJ1-1, with D uncertain. V lost 2 bases and J 0 bases, leaving 7 bases between the germline ends. The CDR3 covers 13 residues. The germline CDR1 and CDR2 sequences are SQVTM and ANQGSEA.

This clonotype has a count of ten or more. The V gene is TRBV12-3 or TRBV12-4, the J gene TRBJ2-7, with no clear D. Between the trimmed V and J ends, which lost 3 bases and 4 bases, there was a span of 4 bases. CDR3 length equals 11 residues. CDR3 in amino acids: CASSFRYEQYF. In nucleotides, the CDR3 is TGTGCCAGCAGTTTTCGGTACGAGCAGTACTTC.

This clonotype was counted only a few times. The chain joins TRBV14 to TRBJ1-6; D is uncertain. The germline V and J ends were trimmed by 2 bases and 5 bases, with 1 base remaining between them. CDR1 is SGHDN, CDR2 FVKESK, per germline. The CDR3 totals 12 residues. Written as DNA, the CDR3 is TGTGCCAGCAGCCAAAATAATTCACCCCTCCACTTT. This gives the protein CASSQNNSPLHF.

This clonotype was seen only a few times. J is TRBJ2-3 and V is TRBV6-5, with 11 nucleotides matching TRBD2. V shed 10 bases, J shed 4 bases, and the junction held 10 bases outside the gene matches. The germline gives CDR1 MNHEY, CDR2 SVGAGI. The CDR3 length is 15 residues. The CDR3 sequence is CATATSGTPPDTQYF. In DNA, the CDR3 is TGTGCCACCGCGACTAGCGGGACCCCACCAGATACGCAGTATTTT.

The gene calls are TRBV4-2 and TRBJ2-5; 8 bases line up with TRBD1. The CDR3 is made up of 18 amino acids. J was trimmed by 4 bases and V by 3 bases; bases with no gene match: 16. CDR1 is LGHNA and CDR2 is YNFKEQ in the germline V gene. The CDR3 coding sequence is TGTGCCAGCAGCCAGGCGGTGAGGACAGGGCCCCTGGGAGAGACCCAGTACTTC. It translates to CASSQAVRTGPLGETQYF.

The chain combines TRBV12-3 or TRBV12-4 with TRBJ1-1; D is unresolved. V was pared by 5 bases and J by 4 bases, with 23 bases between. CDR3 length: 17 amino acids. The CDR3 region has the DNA TGTGCCAGCAGTCCTTTCTTCGGGAGGCCAATGAGCACTGAAGCTTTCTTT. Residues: CASSPFFGRPMSTEAFF.

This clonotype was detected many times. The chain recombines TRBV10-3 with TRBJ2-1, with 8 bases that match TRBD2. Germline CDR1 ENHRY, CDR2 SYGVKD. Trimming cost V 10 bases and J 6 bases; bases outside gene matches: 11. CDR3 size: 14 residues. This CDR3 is CATRSSREGNEQFF. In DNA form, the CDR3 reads TGTGCCACCCGAAGTAGCCGGGAGGGCAATGAGCAGTTCTTC.

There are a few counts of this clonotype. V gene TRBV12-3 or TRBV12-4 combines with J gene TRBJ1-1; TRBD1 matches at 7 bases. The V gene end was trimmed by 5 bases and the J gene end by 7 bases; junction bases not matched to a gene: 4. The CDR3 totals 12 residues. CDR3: CASSPRGVEAFF. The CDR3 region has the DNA TGTGCCAGCAGTCCCAGGGGGGTTGAAGCTTTCTTT.

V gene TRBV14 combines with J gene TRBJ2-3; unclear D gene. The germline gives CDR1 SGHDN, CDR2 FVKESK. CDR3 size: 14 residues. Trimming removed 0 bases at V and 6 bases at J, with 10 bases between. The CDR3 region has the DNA TGTGCCAGCAGCCAAGATTTAATAGTTGATACGCAGTATTTT. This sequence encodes CASSQDLIVDTQYF.

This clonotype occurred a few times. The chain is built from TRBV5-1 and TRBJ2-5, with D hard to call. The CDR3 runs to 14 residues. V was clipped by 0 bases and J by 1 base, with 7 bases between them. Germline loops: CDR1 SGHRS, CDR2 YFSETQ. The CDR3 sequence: CASSLGGLQETQYF. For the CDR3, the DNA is TGCGCCAGCAGCTTGGGAGGCCTCCAAGAGACCCAGTACTTC.